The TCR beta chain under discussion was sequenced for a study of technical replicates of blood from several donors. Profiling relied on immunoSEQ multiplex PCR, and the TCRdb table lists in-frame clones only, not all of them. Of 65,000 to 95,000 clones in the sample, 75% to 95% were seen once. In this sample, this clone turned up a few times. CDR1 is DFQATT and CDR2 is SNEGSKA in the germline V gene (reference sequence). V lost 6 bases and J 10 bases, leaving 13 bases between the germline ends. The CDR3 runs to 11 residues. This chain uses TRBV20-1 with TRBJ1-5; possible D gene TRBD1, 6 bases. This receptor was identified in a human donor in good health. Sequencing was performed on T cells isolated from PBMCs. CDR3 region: CSAPTGGPQHF. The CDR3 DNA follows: TGCAGTGCCCCGACAGGAGGCCCCCAGCATTTT.